The following is a TCR beta chain sequence with its context. The antigen remains undetermined. This sample was included in a study of identifying expanded T cells in peripheral blood. Study-wide results and caveats: Approximately two-week clone count variance significantly increased as total template count grew. Over around two and four weeks, about 16.4 and 19 clones changed, versus 1.2 between replicates.

V was pared by 1 base and J by 2 bases, with 17 bases between. The CDR3 loop spans 17 amino acids. Germline CDR1 and CDR2: LNHDA and SQIVND (reference sequence). Clones were read by immunoSEQ multiplex PCR, and TCRdb kept only the in-frame ones, dropping some. This table has 90,000 to 100,000 clones, roughly 88% appearing once. Healthy donors had no documented immune events, such as infections, while sampled. The receptor's source is a person aged 18-70 years in good health. Input material: blood. The chain is built from TRBV19 and TRBJ2-5; the D is unclear. Here the CDR3 reads CASSIAPPPTPQETQYF. The CDR3 DNA reads TGTGCCAGTAGTATAGCCCCACCACCAACCCCACAAGAGACCCAGTACTTC.